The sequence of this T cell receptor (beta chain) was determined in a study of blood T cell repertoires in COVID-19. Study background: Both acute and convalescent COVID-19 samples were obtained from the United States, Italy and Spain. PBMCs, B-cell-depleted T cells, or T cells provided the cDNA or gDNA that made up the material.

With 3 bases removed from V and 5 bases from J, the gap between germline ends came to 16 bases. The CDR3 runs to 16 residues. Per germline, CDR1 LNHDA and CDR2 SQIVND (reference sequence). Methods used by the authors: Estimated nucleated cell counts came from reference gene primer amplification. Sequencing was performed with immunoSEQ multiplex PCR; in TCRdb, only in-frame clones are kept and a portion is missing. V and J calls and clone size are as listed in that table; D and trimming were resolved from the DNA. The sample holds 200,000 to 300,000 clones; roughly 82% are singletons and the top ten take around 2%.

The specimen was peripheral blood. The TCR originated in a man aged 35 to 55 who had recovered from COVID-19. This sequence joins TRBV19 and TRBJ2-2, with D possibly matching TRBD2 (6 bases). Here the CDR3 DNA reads TGTGCCAGTAGTATCTCGGGGGTCCGCGGAACCGGGGAGCTGTTTTTT. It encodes CASSISGVRGTGELFF.